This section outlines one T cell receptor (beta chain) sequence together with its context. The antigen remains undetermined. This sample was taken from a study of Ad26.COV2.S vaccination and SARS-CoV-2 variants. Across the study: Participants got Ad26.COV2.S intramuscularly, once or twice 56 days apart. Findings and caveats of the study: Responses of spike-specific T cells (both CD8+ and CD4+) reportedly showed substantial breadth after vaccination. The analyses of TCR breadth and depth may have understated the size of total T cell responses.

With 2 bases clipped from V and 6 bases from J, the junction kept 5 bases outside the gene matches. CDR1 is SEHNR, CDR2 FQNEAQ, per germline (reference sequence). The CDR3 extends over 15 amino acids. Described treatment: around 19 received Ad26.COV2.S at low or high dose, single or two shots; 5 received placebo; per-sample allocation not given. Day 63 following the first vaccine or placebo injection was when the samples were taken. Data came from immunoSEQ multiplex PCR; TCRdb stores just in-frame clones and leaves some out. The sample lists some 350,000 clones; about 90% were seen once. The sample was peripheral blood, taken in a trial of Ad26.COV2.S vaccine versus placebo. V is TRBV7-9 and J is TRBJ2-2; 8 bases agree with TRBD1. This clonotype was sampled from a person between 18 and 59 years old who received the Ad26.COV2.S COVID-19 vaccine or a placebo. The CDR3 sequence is CASSLQGARAGELFF. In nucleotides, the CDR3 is TGTGCCAGCAGCTTACAGGGGGCTAGGGCCGGGGAGCTGTTTTTT.